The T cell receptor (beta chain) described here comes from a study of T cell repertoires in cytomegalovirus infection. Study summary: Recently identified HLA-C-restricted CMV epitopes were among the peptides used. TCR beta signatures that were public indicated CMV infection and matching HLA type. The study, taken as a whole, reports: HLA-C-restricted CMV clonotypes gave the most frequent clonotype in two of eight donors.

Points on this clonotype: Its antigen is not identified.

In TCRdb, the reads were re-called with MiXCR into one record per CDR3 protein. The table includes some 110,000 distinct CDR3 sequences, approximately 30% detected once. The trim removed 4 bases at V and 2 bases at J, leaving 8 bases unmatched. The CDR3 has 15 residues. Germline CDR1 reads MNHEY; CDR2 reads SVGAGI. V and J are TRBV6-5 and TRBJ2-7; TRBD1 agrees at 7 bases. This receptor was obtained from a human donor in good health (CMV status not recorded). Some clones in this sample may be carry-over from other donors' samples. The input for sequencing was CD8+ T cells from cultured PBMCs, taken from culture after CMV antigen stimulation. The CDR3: CASSFHGTAAYEQYF. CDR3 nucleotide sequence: TGTGCCAGCAGTTTTCACGGGACAGCCGCCTACGAGCAGTACTTC.